The rows below give T cell receptor beta chains drawn from one sample of a study of shared clonotypes between healthy human individuals. Some clones are missing from TCRdb's copy, which holds only in-frame ones; the method was immunoSEQ multiplex PCR. The top ten clones hold roughly 1.2% of a sample with 1.4 million to 1.5 million clones, roughly 96% of them seen once. Sequenced input: naive CD4+ T cells sorted from blood. All receptors derive from a man younger than 40 in good health. The CDR3 runs from the conserved cysteine through the conserved F or W. The D gene is left open where the match is weak. The size field is filled for only some rows; it gives once, few, many or a size class.

v_call: TRBV18; d_call: -; clone_size: -; j_call: TRBJ1-5; cdr3_nt: TGTGCCAGCTCACCATGGGGGGGAGAGCAGCCCCAGCATTTT; cdr3_aa: CASSPWGGEQPQHF
v_call: TRBV4-3; d_call: -; clone_size: -; j_call: TRBJ2-4; cdr3_nt: TGCGCCAGCAGCCAAGATCTTGGGGGTTTGGGGGCCAAAAACATTCAGTACTTC; cdr3_aa: CASSQDLGGLGAKNIQYF
v_call: TRBV28; d_call: -; clone_size: few; j_call: TRBJ2-2; cdr3_nt: TGTGCCAGCAGTTCCCTCACCGGGGAGCTGTTTTTT; cdr3_aa: CASSSLTGELFF
v_call: TRBV5-8; d_call: -; clone_size: -; j_call: TRBJ2-1; cdr3_nt: TGTGCCAGCAGCTTGGTGGGCAGGACCTCCTACAATGAGCAGTTCTTC; cdr3_aa: CASSLVGRTSYNEQFF
v_call: TRBV6-1; d_call: -; clone_size: -; j_call: TRBJ2-2; cdr3_nt: TGTGCCAGCAGTGAAAGGGCTGGCGGGGAGCTGTTTTTT; cdr3_aa: CASSERAGGELFF
v_call: TRBV15; d_call: -; clone_size: -; j_call: TRBJ1-4; cdr3_nt: TGTGCCACCAGCAGAGATATTTTAACAGGCGGTGAAAAACTGTTTTTT; cdr3_aa: CATSRDILTGGEKLFF
v_call: TRBV7-6; d_call: -; clone_size: -; j_call: TRBJ1-5; cdr3_nt: TGTGCCAGCAGCTTAGTTGGAGATAGCAATCAGCCCCAGCATTTT; cdr3_aa: CASSLVGDSNQPQHF
v_call: TRBV28; d_call: -; clone_size: -; j_call: TRBJ2-7; cdr3_nt: TGTGCCAGCAGTTTCCAAACTGGAGAGCAGTACTTC; cdr3_aa: CASSFQTGEQYF
v_call: TRBV7-9; d_call: TRBD2; clone_size: -; j_call: TRBJ2-3; cdr3_nt: TGTGCCAGCAGCTCGATGGGCGGGAGAGCAGATACGCAGTATTTT; cdr3_aa: CASSSMGGRADTQYF
v_call: TRBV28; d_call: TRBD2; clone_size: -; j_call: TRBJ2-5; cdr3_nt: TGTGCCAGCAGTTTAAGGCTAGCGGGAGGGGGAGAGACCCAGTACTTC; cdr3_aa: CASSLRLAGGGETQYF
v_call: TRBV28; d_call: TRBD1; clone_size: -; j_call: TRBJ2-3; cdr3_nt: TGTGCCAGCAGTACCGCCGGACAGGGCACAGATACGCAGTATTTT; cdr3_aa: CASSTAGQGTDTQYF
v_call: TRBV7-3; d_call: TRBD1; clone_size: -; j_call: TRBJ2-3; cdr3_nt: TGTGCCAGCAGCTCACAGGGGATGGATACGCAGTATTTT; cdr3_aa: CASSSQGMDTQYF
v_call: TRBV19; d_call: TRBD2; clone_size: -; j_call: TRBJ2-5; cdr3_nt: TGTGCCAGTAGTATACCTAGCGGGAGGGCAGAGACCCAGTACTTC; cdr3_aa: CASSIPSGRAETQYF
v_call: TRBV12-1; d_call: -; clone_size: -; j_call: TRBJ1-5; cdr3_nt: -; cdr3_aa: CASSFAQGTPYQPQHF
v_call: TRBV18; d_call: -; clone_size: -; j_call: TRBJ2-7; cdr3_nt: TGTGCCAGCTCACCTCCAGGGATCCCCTACGAGCAGTACTTC; cdr3_aa: CASSPPGIPYEQYF
v_call: TRBV7-8; d_call: TRBD2; clone_size: -; j_call: TRBJ2-7; cdr3_nt: TGTGCCAGCAGCACGACTAGCGGGGCCTACGAGCAGTACTTC; cdr3_aa: CASSTTSGAYEQYF
v_call: TRBV7-2; d_call: -; clone_size: few; j_call: TRBJ2-5; cdr3_nt: TGTGCCAGCAGCATCCTCGCGATGCAAGAGACCCAGTACTTC; cdr3_aa: CASSILAMQETQYF
v_call: TRBV4-2; d_call: -; clone_size: -; j_call: TRBJ2-3; cdr3_nt: TGTGCCAGCAGCCTAAAGCAATCGGCGGGGCTACAAGGGGATACGCAGTATTTT; cdr3_aa: CASSLKQSAGLQGDTQYF
v_call: TRBV5-6; d_call: TRBD2; clone_size: -; j_call: TRBJ2-7; cdr3_nt: TGTGCCAGCAGCCTACCGGGACTAGAGACCTACGAGCAGTACTTC; cdr3_aa: CASSLPGLETYEQYF
v_call: TRBV9; d_call: TRBD2; clone_size: -; j_call: TRBJ2-1; cdr3_nt: TGTGCCAGCAGCCCGCGGGGGAGCTCCTACAATGAGCAGTTCTTC; cdr3_aa: CASSPRGSSYNEQFF
v_call: TRBV19; d_call: TRBD1; clone_size: -; j_call: TRBJ2-2; cdr3_nt: TGTGCCAGTCTCTCATATGGACAGGGGGCGATATCCGGGGAGCTGTTTTTT; cdr3_aa: CASLSYGQGAISGELFF
v_call: TRBV6-1; d_call: TRBD2; clone_size: -; j_call: TRBJ2-3; cdr3_nt: TGTGCCAGCAGTATAAGCGGGAGTGTCACAGATACGCAGTATTTT; cdr3_aa: CASSISGSVTDTQYF
v_call: TRBV7-2; d_call: -; clone_size: -; j_call: TRBJ2-7; cdr3_nt: TGTGCCAGCAGCTTAGCCCCCGGGAGCTCCTACGAGCAGTACTTC; cdr3_aa: CASSLAPGSSYEQYF
v_call: TRBV28; d_call: -; clone_size: -; j_call: TRBJ2-5; cdr3_nt: TGTGCCAGCAGTTTGCCCTCCAGGGGTGGGGAGACCCAGTACTTC; cdr3_aa: CASSLPSRGGETQYF
v_call: TRBV5-1; d_call: -; clone_size: -; j_call: TRBJ1-1; cdr3_nt: TGCGCCAGCGCCCTATCGGGCAGTTCCATGAACACTGAAGCTTTCTTT; cdr3_aa: CASALSGSSMNTEAFF
v_call: TRBV5-4; d_call: -; clone_size: -; j_call: TRBJ2-2; cdr3_nt: TGTGCCAGCAGCTTGCTAAAGTCAGGGGCAAACACCGGGGAGCTGTTTTTT; cdr3_aa: CASSLLKSGANTGELFF
v_call: TRBV2; d_call: TRBD1; clone_size: -; j_call: TRBJ1-3; cdr3_nt: TGTGCCGGCCGGGACAGGGGGCACACCATATATTTT; cdr3_aa: CAGRDRGHTIYF
v_call: TRBV5-4; d_call: -; clone_size: -; j_call: TRBJ2-1; cdr3_nt: TGTGCCAGCAGCAGTGGAGGAATCACCTCCTACAATGAGCAGTTCTTC; cdr3_aa: CASSSGGITSYNEQFF
v_call: TRBV7-2; d_call: TRBD1; clone_size: -; j_call: TRBJ1-1; cdr3_nt: TGTGCCAGCAGCGAGACAGGGGGCACTGAAGCTTTCTTT; cdr3_aa: CASSETGGTEAFF
v_call: TRBV18; d_call: TRBD1; clone_size: -; j_call: TRBJ2-7; cdr3_nt: TGTGCCAGCTCCCCCGGGACAGGGACACCCTACGAGCAGTACTTC; cdr3_aa: CASSPGTGTPYEQYF
v_call: TRBV9; d_call: TRBD2; clone_size: once; j_call: TRBJ2-3; cdr3_nt: TGTGCCAGCAGTAAACGGTGGGGCGGGAGGGGTGCAGATACGCAGTATTTT; cdr3_aa: CASSKRWGGRGADTQYF
v_call: TRBV2; d_call: TRBD1; clone_size: -; j_call: TRBJ2-2; cdr3_nt: TGTGCCAGCAGCCGCCGCACCCCGGGACAGGGGGATTTTGCGGGAGCCACCGGGGAGCTGTTTTTT; cdr3_aa: CASSRRTPGQGDFAGATGELFF